This T cell receptor (beta chain) originates from a study of cytomegalovirus exposure and HLA in healthy donors. PCR amplification relied on 60 Vbeta primers (plus 13 Jbeta primers). Assay: immunoSEQ multiplex PCR; the TCRdb copy retains only in-frame clones and omits some. Found here are 150,000 to 200,000 clones, over 70% of them singletons; the top ten hold around 4%. A word on this clone: Its antigen remains unidentified.

Trimming pared 1 base from V and 2 bases from J, leaving 15 bases between. The V gene's germline CDR1 is LGHNA and CDR2 YSLEER. The CDR3 is 16 residues long. Study results and limitations: The study found most TCR sequences rare, yet found some public TCRs in many donors.

This receptor was obtained from a man in his forties or fifties in good health and CMV-seronegative. Sequences were obtained from PBMCs. The genes are TRBV4-3 and TRBJ2-7, with D possibly matching TRBD2 (6 bases). CDR3 amino acids: CASSQVAGTPTYEQYF. For the CDR3, the DNA is TGCGCCAGCAGCCAAGTCGCCGGGACTCCAACCTACGAGCAGTACTTC.